Shown below are 15 T cell receptor beta chains from a single sample sequenced in a study of graft-versus-host responses after intestinal transplantation. Sample time point: postoperative day 105 after intestinal transplantation (dayNNNN = postoperative day). Graft samples were processed, releasing intraepithelial and lamina propria lymphocytes. TCRdb keeps only in-frame clones here, not all; method: immunoSEQ multiplex PCR. Of roughly 3,500 clones listed, about 75% are singletons. Sequencing was performed on ileum tissue, taken 105 days after intestinal transplantation. These receptors were obtained from a human patient who received an intestinal transplant, so some T cells may come from the graft donor.

J is TRBJ2-3 and V is TRBV4-2; 10 positions agree with TRBD2. The CDR3 has 16 residues. The ends lost 4 bases at V and 1 base at J; junction bases unmatched: 5. The V gene's germline CDR1 is LGHNA and CDR2 YNFKEQ. In DNA form, the CDR3 reads TGTGCCAGCAGCCCCCTCCTAGCGGGGGGCACAGATACGCAGTATTTT. Its translation is CASSPLLAGGTDTQYF.

The chain uses TRBV5-5 and TRBJ1-2; D remains unclear. The CDR3 length is 12 residues. Germline assignment: CDR1 SGHKS and CDR2 YYEKEE (reference sequence). The germline V and J ends were trimmed by 0 bases and 4 bases, with 4 bases remaining between them. The CDR3 region has the DNA TGTGCCAGCAGCTTGGGGGGCTATGGCTACACCTTC. Translating it yields CASSLGGYGYTF.

The table lists this clone with a few counts. The genes are TRBV5-1 and TRBJ2-7; TRBD2 matches at 8 bases. This CDR3 region has 15 residues. V lost 3 bases and J lost 2; bases outside the gene matches: 7. CDR1 is SGHRS and CDR2 is YFSETQ in the germline V gene. CDR3: CASSSGAGETYEQYF. The CDR3 DNA reads as TGCGCCAGCAGCTCCGGAGCGGGAGAGACCTACGAGCAGTACTTC.

The chain carries TRBV5-6 and TRBJ1-1, with TRBD1 matching 7 bases. The germline CDR1 and CDR2 sequences are SGHDT and YYEEEE. CDR3 length equals 13 residues. Trimming removed 4 bases from V and 11 bases from J; junction bases left unmatched: 11. The CDR3 DNA reads as TGTGCCAGCAGCGACAGGGAGGGGTTTACGGCTTTCTTT. It is translated as CASSDREGFTAFF.

This chain connects TRBV2 to TRBJ1-1; 9 bases align to TRBD1. Per the germline V gene, CDR1 is SNHLY and CDR2 is FYNNEI. CDR3 size: 14 residues. The junction had 3 bases not matched to a gene; V was cut back by 5 bases and J by 2 bases. This chain's CDR3 is CASSKQGANTEAFF. Written as DNA, the CDR3 is TGTGCCAGCAGTAAACAGGGGGCCAACACTGAAGCTTTCTTT.

The V and J genes are TRBV7-9 and TRBJ2-1; the D gene could be TRBD1 or TRBD2 (6 bases each). The CDR3 has 13 amino acids. Germline lookup yields CDR1 SEHNR and CDR2 FQNEAQ (reference sequence). V lost 7 bases to trimming and J lost 8 bases, with 15 bases between them. The CDR3 reads CASNLGGGHEQFF. CDR3 sequence (DNA): TGTGCCAGCAATTTGGGGGGCGGGCATGAGCAGTTCTTC.

By sample fraction, this clone is large. The chain recombines TRBV10-1 with TRBJ1-3, with D possibly TRBD1 on 6 matching bases. The CDR3 contains 15 residues. Trimming shortened V by 6 bases and J by 2 bases, and 14 bases separated the two germline ends. Germline lookup yields CDR1 WNHNN and CDR2 SYGVQD (reference sequence). The CDR3 loop reads CASSDGQSTGNTIYF. The CDR3 DNA reads TGCGCCAGCAGCGATGGACAGTCCACTGGAAACACCATATATTTT.

This clone came up a few times. V and J are TRBV2 and TRBJ2-3; 12 bases are a match to TRBD2. Germline V gene lookup returns CDR1 SNHLY and CDR2 FYNNEI. Losses at the gene ends were 6 bases for V and 5 bases for J; bases not matched to a gene: 15. This CDR3 spans 18 amino acids. The CDR3 DNA is TGTGCCAGCAGCCTCTTACTAGCGGGAGGTTTAGTAGGAGATACGCAGTATTTT. Encoded protein: CASSLLLAGGLVGDTQYF.

This rearrangement joins TRBV7-5 to TRBJ2-3; TRBD2 was called by the table and not checked on the DNA. TRBV7-5 is marked as a pseudogene. This CDR3 region has 17 residues. In DNA form, the CDR3 reads TGTGTCAGAAGCTCCTTCTGGAGCGAATACCGCACAGATACGCAGTATTTT. Translated: CVRSSFWSEYRTDTQYF.

The rearrangement links TRBV9 to TRBJ2-3; D gene uncertain. Per germline, CDR1 SGDLS and CDR2 YYNGEE. The CDR3 runs 13 residues. Trimming removed 0 bases at V and 7 bases at J, with 9 bases between. The CDR3 DNA reads TGTGCCAGCAGCGTAGCCCCCGAGTATACGCAGTATTTT. Amino acids: CASSVAPEYTQYF. The whole variable domain, remainder taken from reference TRBV9 and TRBJ2-3, is DSGVTQTPKHLITATGQRVTLRCSPRSGDLSVYWYQQSLDQGLQFLIQYYNGEERAKGNILERFSAQQFPDLHSELNLSSLELGDSALYFCASSVAPEYTQYFGPGTRLTVL.

The rearrangement joins TRBV6-5 to TRBJ2-7, with 8 bases matching TRBD2. This CDR3 is built from 16 residues. Germline V CDR1 and CDR2: MNHEY, SVGAGI. Germline trimming cut 2 bases from V and 1 base from J; bases unmatched to any gene: 7. CDR3 region: CASSYPRLAGSYEQYF. The CDR3 nucleotides are TGTGCCAGCAGTTACCCCCGGCTAGCGGGTTCCTACGAGCAGTACTTC.

V usage is TRBV5-1 and J usage is TRBJ2-1; 9 bases align to TRBD2. The junction had 9 bases not matched to a gene; V was cut back by 4 bases and J by 4 bases. CDR1 is SGHRS and CDR2 is YFSETQ in the germline V gene. This CDR3 spans 16 amino acids. The CDR3 loop reads CASSHLGTSSYNEQFF. The CDR3 DNA follows: TGCGCCAGCAGCCATTTAGGGACTAGCTCATACAATGAGCAGTTCTTC.

J is TRBJ2-1 and V is TRBV15; 8 nucleotides line up with TRBD1. The CDR3 runs to 14 residues. The trim removed 5 bases at V and 3 bases at J, leaving 3 bases unmatched. Germline values: CDR1 LNHNV, CDR2 YYDKDF (reference sequence). CDR3 in DNA: TGTGCCACCAGCCCAGGGGGCATCTACAATGAGCAGTTCTTC. This sequence encodes CATSPGGIYNEQFF.

In the case of this clone: At one boundary the junction diverges from the germline segment, which might be a read error. This chain links TRBV6-5 with TRBJ1-2; D unclear. This CDR3 is built from 13 residues. Germline CDR1 is MNHEY and CDR2 is SVGAGI. CDR3 nucleotides: TGTGCCAGAAGTTATGGCCAGTCTTATGGCTACACCTTC. Protein sequence: CARSYGQSYGYTF.

This chain joins TRBV7-2 and TRBJ2-3; D uncertain. There are 15 residues in the CDR3. The V end was cut by 1 base, the J end by 4 bases, with 12 bases between. Germline CDR1 SGHTA, CDR2 FQGNSA. CDR3 loop: CASSLGVFDADTQYF. The CDR3 DNA sequence: TGTGCCAGCAGCTTAGGGGTCTTCGATGCAGATACGCAGTATTTT.